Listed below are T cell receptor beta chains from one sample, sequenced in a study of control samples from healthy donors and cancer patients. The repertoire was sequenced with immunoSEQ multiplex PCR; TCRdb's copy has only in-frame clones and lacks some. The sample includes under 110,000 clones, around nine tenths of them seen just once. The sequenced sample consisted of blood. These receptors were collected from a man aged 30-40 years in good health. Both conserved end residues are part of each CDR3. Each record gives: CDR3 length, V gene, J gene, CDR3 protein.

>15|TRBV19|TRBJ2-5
CASSTGQGAFETQYF
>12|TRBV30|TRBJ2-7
CAWSGTGREQYF
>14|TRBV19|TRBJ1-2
CASSITGGSYGYTF
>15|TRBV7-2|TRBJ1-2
CASSLDIAGYPGYTF
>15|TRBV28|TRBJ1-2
CASSPSGTGLGGYTF
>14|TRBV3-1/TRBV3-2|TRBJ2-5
CASSRGQFQETQYF
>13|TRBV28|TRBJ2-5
CASVIGGQETQYF
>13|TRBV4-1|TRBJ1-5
CASSEGVGQPQHF
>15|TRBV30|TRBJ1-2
CAWSLGGAGRRGYTF
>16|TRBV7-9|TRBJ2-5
CASSWLGGPRGETQYF
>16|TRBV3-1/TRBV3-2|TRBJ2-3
CASSQDQRGGPDTQYF
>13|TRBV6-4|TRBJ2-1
CASSDGDNNEQFF
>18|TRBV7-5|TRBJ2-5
CVRSLAAGDSTPQETQYF
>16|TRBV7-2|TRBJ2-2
CASSLPEGQDTGELFF
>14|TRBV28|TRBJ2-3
CASSFGSITDTQYF
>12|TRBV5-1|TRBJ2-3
CASSLARDTQYF
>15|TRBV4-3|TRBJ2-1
CASSQGAGGRFEQFF
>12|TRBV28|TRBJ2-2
CAAGGYFVALFF
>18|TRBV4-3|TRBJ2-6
CASSQDRTIGTGANVLTF
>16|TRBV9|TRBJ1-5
CASSVGGDRVNQPQHF
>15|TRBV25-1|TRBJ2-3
CASSDSGQGLDTQYF
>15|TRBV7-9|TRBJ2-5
CASSPKTGGQETQYF
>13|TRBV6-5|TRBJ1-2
CASSYKGEYGYTF
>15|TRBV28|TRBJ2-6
CASSFSGMGANVLTF
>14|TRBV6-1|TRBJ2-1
CASSESGRDNEQFF
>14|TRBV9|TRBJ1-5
CASSVDGGNQPQHF
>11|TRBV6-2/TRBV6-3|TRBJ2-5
CASSYSGGQYF
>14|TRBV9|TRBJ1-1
CASSARQMNTEAFF
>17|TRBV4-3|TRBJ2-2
CASSPYKGGTRSGELFF
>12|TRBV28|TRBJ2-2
CASSLRVGELFF
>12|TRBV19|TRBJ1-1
CASSLVNTEAFF
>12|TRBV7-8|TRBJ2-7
CASSLEVYEQYF
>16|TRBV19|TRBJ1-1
CASSQGQGVWYTEAFF
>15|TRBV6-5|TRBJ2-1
CASSLGPGGLNEQFF
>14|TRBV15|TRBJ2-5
CATAGRAHQETQYF
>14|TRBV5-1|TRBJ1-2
CASSSGQGGYGYTF
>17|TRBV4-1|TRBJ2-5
CASSPGLAGSIQETQYF
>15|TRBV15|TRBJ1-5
CATSRGEQGFQPQHF
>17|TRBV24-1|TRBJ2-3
CATSDLQGATGTDTQYF
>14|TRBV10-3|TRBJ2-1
CAISALAGSNEQFF
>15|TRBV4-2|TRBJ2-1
CASSQEVAGYNEQFF
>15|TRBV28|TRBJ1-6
CASSLRSSYNSPLHF
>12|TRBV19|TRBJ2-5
CATQGGTGTQYF
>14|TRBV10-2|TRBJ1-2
CASRGQGFNYGYTF
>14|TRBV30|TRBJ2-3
CAWSTGTGGDTQYF
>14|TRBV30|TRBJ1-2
CAWIHKALGYGYTF
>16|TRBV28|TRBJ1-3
CASSQVTGSAGNTIYF
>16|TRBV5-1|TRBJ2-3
CASRPLAGNPTDTQYF
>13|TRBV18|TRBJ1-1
CASSPSMGTEAFF
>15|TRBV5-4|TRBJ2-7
CASSYRDFGSYEQYF